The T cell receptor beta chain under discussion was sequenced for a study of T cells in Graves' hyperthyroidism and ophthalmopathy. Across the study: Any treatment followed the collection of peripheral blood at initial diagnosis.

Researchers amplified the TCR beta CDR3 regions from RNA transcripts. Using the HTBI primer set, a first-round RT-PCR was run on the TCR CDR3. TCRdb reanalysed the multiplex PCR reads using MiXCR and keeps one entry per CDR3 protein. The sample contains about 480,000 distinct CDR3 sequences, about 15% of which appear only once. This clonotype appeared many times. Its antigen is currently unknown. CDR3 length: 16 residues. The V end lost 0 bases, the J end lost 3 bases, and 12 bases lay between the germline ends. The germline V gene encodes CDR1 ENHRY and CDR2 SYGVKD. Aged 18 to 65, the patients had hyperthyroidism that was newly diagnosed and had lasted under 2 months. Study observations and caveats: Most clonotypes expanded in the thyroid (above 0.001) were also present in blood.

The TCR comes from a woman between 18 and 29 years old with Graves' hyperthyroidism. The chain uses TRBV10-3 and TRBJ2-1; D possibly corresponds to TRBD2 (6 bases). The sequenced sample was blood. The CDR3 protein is CAISESRGRDYNEQFF. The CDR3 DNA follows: TGTGCCATCAGTGAGTCGCGGGGACGGGACTACAATGAGCAGTTCTTC.